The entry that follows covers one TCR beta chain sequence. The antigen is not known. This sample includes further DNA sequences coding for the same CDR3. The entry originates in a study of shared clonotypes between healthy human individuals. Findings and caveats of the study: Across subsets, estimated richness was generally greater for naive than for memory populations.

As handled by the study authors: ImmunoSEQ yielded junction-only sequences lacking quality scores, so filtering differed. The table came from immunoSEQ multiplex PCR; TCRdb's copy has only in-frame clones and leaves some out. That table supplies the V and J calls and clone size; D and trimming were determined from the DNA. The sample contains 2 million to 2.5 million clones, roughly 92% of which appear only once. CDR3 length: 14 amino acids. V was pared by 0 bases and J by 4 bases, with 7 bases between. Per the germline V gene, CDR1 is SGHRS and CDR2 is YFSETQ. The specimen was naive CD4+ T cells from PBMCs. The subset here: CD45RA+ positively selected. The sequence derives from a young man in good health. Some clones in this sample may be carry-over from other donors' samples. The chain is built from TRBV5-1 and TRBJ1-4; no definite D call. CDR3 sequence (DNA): TGCGCCAGCAGCTTGGGTCCAAGTAATGAAAAACTGTTTTTT. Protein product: CASSLGPSNEKLFF.